This T cell receptor beta chain appears in the sequencing data of a study of blood T cell repertoires in COVID-19. Study context: Acute and convalescent COVID-19 samples came from the United States, Italy and Spain.

This CDR3 contains 16 residues. Germline trimming cut 4 bases from V and 0 bases from J; bases unmatched to any gene: 7. Germline CDR1 is SGDLS and CDR2 is YYNGEE. TCRdb's table, derived via immunoSEQ multiplex PCR, lists solely in-frame clones and lacks some. The sample yields about 52,000 clones, around 81% seen once. The sample was peripheral blood. The sequence came from a woman older than 75 with COVID-19, enrolled during active disease. The V call is TRBV9, the J call TRBJ2-3; 8 bases align to TRBD2. CDR3 DNA: TGTGCCAGCAGCCCGCGACTAGCGTCTAGCACAGATACGCAGTATTTT. Its protein is CASSPRLASSTDTQYF.